What follows is one TCR beta chain and its context. Its matching antigen is unknown. This sample was taken from a study of cytomegalovirus exposure and HLA in healthy donors. Overall study findings and caveats: For cytomegalovirus status, the classifier reportedly gave diagnoses with high specificity and sensitivity.

With 2 bases removed from V and 2 bases from J, the gap between germline ends came to 10 bases. CDR3 size: 15 residues. CDR1 and CDR2 from the germline V gene are MGHRA and YSYEKL. The repertoire was sequenced with immunoSEQ multiplex PCR; TCRdb's copy has only in-frame clones and lacks some. This table holds some 48,000 clones, about 90% found once. This clonotype was obtained from a woman aged 30 to 39 in good health and CMV-seronegative. The rearrangement uses TRBV4-1 and TRBJ1-5; the D gene is possibly TRBD1 (5 bases). The sequenced material came from PBMCs. CDR3 region: CASSQYQGGNQPQHF. CDR3 nucleotide sequence: TGCGCCAGCAGCCAATATCAGGGTGGCAATCAGCCCCAGCATTTT.